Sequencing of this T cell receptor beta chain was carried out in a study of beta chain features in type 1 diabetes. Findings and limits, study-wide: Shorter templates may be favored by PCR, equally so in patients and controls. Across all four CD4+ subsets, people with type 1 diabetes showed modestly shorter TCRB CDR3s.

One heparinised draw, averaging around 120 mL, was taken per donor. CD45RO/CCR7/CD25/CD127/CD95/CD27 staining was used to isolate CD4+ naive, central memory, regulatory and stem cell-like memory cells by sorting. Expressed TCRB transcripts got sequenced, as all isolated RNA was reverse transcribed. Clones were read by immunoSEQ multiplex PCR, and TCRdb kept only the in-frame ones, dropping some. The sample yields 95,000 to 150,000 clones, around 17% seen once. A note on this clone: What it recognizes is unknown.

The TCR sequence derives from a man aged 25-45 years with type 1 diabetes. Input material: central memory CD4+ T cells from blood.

CDR3: CASSLSRGGGDGYTF. The CDR3 DNA reads TGTGCCAGCTCACTATCCCGGGGGGGAGGAGATGGCTACACCTTC. The chain recombines TRBV18 with TRBJ1-2; D may be TRBD1 (5 bases). Germline CDR1 is KGHSH and CDR2 is LQKENI. V was clipped by 4 bases and J by 6 bases, with 18 bases between them. The length of the CDR3 is 15 residues.